This T cell receptor beta chain was documented in a study of blood T cell repertoires in COVID-19. Across the whole study: Some COVID-19 samples were acute and others convalescent; all came from the United States, Italy and Spain. Sources were T cells, B-cell-depleted T cells, or PBMCs; the material itself was cDNA or gDNA.

In the original analysis: Nucleated cell counts were estimated from reference gene primer amplification. Method: immunoSEQ multiplex PCR; TCRdb's copy keeps in-frame clones and lacks some. The V and J calls and clone size are taken from that table; D and trimming were inferred from the DNA. Among about 280,000 clones, roughly 85% were seen once, and the ten largest hold 2.5% to 3%. Per germline, CDR1 MNHEY and CDR2 SVGAGI. Trimming removed 3 bases from V and 1 base from J, with 6 bases in between. The length of the CDR3 is 14 residues. The sequence came from a woman in her thirties with active or convalescent COVID-19. The V and J genes are TRBV6-5 and TRBJ1-4; no definite D call. Source material: peripheral blood. CDR3 loop: CASSYSVTNEKLFF. The CDR3 DNA follows: TGTGCCAGCAGTTATAGCGTAACTAATGAAAAACTGTTTTTT.